The following is a TCR beta chain sequence with its context. Its target is not known. The data are from a study of cytomegalovirus exposure and HLA in healthy donors. Primers included in the PCR were 60 Vbeta and 13 Jbeta primers. Profiled with immunoSEQ multiplex PCR; TCRdb holds only in-frame clones, not every one. The sample has about 110,000 clones, 75% to 80% seen once; the top ten hold 1% to 1.5%. V was pared by 1 base and J by 9 bases, with 9 bases of the junction left unmatched. The CDR3 is 15 residues long. Looked up from germline, CDR1 is SGDLS and CDR2 is YYNGEE. Regarding the study as a whole: Later analysis reportedly placed an Asian-associated ancestry cluster below the roughly 600-donor mean in N-insertions. Roughly uniform sequencing depth across donors was assumed, possibly incorrectly.

The chain recombines TRBV9 with TRBJ2-1, with 8 bases fitting TRBD2. This clonotype was sampled from a young woman in good health and CMV-seronegative. The material sequenced was PBMCs. The CDR3 loop is CASSVRLAGGGEQFF. CDR3 coding DNA: TGTGCCAGCAGCGTACGCCTAGCGGGTGGCGGTGAGCAGTTCTTC. The whole variable domain, remainder taken from reference TRBV9 and TRBJ2-1, is DSGVTQTPKHLITATGQRVTLRCSPRSGDLSVYWYQQSLDQGLQFLIQYYNGEERAKGNILERFSAQQFPDLHSELNLSSLELGDSALYFCASSVRLAGGGEQFFGPGTRLTVL.